This TCR beta chain appears in the sequencing data of a study of blood T cell repertoires in COVID-19. CDR1 is LGHNT and CDR2 is FRNRAP in the germline V gene. V was clipped by 1 base and J by 4 bases, with 8 bases between them. This CDR3 region has 14 residues. In the authors' methods: Amplification with reference gene primers provided the estimates of nucleated cell counts. Profiling relied on immunoSEQ multiplex PCR, and the TCRdb table lists in-frame clones only, not all of them. The D gene and trimming were derived from the DNA, and the V and J assignments and clone size from that table. Of over 400,000 clones detected, approximately 83% appear once; the ten largest clones hold roughly 3.2%.

Sequenced: peripheral blood. V usage is TRBV12-5 and J usage is TRBJ2-1, with a weak D call TRBD2 (6 bases). The TCR sequence derives from a human donor in a cohort sampled during active COVID-19. CDR3 DNA: TGTGCTAGTGGTTTGGGGGACTTGTACAATGAGCAGTTCTTC. It encodes CASGLGDLYNEQFF.